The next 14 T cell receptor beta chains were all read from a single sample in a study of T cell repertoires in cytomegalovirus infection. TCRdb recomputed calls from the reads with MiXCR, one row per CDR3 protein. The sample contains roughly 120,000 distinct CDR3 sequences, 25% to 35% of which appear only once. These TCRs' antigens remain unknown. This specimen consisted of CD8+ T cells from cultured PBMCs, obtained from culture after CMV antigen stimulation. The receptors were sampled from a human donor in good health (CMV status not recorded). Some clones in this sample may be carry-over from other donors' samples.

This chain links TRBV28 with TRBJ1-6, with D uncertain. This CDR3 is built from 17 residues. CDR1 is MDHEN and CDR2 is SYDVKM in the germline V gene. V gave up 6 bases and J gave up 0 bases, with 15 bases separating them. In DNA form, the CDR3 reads TGTGCCAGCAGCCCAGAGAGCAGTTTCTCCTATAATTCACCCCTCCACTTT. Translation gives CASSPESSFSYNSPLHF.

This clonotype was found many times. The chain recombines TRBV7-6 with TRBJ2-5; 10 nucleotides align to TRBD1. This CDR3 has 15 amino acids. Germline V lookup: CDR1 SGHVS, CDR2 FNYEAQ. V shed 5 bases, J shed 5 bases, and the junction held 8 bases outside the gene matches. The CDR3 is CASSAGDRGWETQYF. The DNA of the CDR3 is TGTGCCAGCAGCGCCGGGGACAGGGGATGGGAGACCCAGTACTTC. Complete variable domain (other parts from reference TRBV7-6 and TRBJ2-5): GAGVSQSPRYKVTKRGQDVALRCDPISGHVSLYWYRQALGQGPEFLTYFNYEAQQDKSGLPNDRFSAERPEGSISTLTIQRTEQRDSAMYRCASSAGDRGWETQYFGPGTRLLVL.

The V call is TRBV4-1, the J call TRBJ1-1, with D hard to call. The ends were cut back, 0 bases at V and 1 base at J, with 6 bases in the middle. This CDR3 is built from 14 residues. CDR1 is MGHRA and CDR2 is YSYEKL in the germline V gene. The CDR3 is CASSQEGWNTEAFF. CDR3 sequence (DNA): TGCGCCAGCAGCCAAGAAGGGTGGAACACTGAAGCTTTCTTT.

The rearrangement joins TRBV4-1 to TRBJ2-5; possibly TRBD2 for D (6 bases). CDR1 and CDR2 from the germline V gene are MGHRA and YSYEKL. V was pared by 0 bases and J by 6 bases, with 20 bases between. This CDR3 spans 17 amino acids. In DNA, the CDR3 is TGCGCCAGCAGCCAAGATAGGGCAGGGAGGACCGGAAAGACCCAGTACTTC. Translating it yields CASSQDRAGRTGKTQYF.

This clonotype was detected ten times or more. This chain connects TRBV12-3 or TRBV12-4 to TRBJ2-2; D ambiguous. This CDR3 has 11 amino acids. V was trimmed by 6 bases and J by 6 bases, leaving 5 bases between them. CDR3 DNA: TGTGCCAGCAGCTTGCCCGGGGAGCTGTTTTTT. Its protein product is CASSLPGELFF.

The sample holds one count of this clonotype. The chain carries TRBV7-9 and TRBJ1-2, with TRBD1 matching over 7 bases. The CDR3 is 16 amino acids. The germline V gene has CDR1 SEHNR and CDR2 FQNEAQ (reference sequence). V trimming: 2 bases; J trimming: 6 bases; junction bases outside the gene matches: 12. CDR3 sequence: CASSLSPAQGDHGYTF. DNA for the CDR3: TGTGCCAGCAGCTTATCTCCGGCCCAGGGGGACCATGGCTACACCTTC.

DNA for the CDR3: TGTGCCAGCAGCTTAGGGCACTCCTACGAGCAGTACTTC. It yields the protein CASSLGHSYEQYF. The chain is built from TRBV13 and TRBJ2-7, with D uncertain. This CDR3 comprises 13 residues. V was trimmed by 0 bases and J by 0 bases, leaving 3 bases between them. CDR1 and CDR2 from the germline V gene are PRHDT and FYEKMQ (reference sequence).

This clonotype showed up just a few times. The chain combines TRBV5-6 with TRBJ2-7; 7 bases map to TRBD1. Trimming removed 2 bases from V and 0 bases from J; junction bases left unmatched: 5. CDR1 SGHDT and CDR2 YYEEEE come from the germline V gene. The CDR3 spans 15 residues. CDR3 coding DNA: TGTGCCAGCAGCTTCGGATGGGACAGCTCCTACGAGCAGTACTTC. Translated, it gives CASSFGWDSSYEQYF. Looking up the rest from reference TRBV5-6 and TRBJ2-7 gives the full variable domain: DAGVTQSPTHLIKTRGQQVTLRCSPKSGHDTVSWYQQALGQGPQFIFQYYEEEERQRGNFPDRFSGHQFPNYSSELNVNALLLGDSALYLCASSFGWDSSYEQYFGPGTRLTVT.

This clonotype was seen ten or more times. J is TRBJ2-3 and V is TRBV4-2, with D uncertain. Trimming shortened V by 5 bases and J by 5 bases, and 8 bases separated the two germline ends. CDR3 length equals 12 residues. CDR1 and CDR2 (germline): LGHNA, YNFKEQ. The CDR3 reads CASSKGGDTQYF. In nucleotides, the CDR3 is TGTGCCAGCAGCAAAGGTGGAGATACGCAGTATTTT.

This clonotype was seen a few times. The CDR3 DNA follows: TGTGCCAGCAGCCCGGGACTAGCGTACACAGATACGCAGTATTTT. This gives the protein CASSPGLAYTDTQYF. The chain joins TRBV12-3 or TRBV12-4 to TRBJ2-3, with 10 nucleotides matching TRBD2. The length of the CDR3 is 15 residues. The ends lost 6 bases at V and 2 bases at J; junction bases unmatched: 5.

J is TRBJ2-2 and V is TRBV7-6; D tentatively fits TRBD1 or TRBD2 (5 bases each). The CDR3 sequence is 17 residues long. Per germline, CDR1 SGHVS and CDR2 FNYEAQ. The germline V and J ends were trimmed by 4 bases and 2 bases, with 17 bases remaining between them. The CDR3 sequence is CASSSPQGRPNTGELFF. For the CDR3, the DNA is TGTGCCAGCAGCTCGCCCCAGGGACGGCCCAACACCGGGGAGCTGTTTTTT.

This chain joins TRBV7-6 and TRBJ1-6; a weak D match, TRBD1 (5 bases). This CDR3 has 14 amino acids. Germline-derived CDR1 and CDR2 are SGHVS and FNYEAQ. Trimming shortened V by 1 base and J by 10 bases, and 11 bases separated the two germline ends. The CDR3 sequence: CASSLEVQGSPLHF. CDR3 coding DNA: TGTGCCAGCAGCTTAGAAGTGCAGGGCTCACCCCTCCACTTT.

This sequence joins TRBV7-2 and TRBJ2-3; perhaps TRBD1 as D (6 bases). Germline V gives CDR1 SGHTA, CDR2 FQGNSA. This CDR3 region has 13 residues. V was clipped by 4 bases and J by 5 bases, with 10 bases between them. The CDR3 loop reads CASSSLGGDTQYF. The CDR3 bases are TGTGCCAGCAGCTCCCTAGGGGGAGATACGCAGTATTTT.

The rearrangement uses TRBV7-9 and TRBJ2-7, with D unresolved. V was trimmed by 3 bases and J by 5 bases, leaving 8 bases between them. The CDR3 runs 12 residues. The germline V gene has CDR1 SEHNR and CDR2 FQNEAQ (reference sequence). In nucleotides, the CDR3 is TGTGCCAGCAGCTTGAGCAACCACGAGCAGTACTTC. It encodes CASSLSNHEQYF.